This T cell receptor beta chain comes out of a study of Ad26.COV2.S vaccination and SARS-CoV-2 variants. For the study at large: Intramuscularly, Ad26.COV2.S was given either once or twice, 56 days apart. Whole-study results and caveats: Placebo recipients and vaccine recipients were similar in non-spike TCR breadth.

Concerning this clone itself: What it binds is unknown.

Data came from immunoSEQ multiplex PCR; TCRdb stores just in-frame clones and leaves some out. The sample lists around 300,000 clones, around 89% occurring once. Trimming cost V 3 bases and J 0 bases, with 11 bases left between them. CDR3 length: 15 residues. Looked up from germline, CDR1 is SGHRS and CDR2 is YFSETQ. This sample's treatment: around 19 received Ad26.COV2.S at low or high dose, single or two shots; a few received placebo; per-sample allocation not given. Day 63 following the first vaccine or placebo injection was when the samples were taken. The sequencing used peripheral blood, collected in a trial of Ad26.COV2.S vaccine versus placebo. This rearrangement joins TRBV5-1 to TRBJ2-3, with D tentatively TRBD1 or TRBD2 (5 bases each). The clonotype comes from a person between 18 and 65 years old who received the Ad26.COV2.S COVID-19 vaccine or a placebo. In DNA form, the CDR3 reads TGCGCCAGCAGCTCCGGGACGTCTAGCACAGATACGCAGTATTTT. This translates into CASSSGTSSTDTQYF. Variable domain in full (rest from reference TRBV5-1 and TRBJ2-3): KAGVTQTPRYLIKTRGQQVTLSCSPISGHRSVSWYQQTPGQGLQFLFEYFSETQRNKGNFPGRFSGRQFSNSRSEMNVSTLELGDSALYLCASSSGTSSTDTQYFGPGTRLTVL.